A selection of T cell receptor beta chains follows, all from one sample in a study of human T cells and chemical hapten exposure. One entry per CDR3 protein, called by TCRdb with MiXCR from the 5' RACE reads. Among under 150,000 distinct CDR3 sequences, approximately 20% were seen once, and the ten largest hold around 2.8%. These receptor sequences come from a human donor in good health. CDR3s include the opening cysteine and the closing phenylalanine or tryptophan. The D gene is left open where the match is weak. Clone size is given for some rows only: seen once, a few or many times, or a class if the clone is expanded.

J: TRBJ2-3
size: many
D: TRBD2
V: TRBV18
length: 15
CDR3: CASSPPLAGTDTQYF
DNA: TGTGCCAGCTCACCACCCCTAGCGGGGACAGATACGCAGTATTTT

J: TRBJ2-1
size: .
D: TRBD2
V: TRBV11-2
length: 16
CDR3: CASSPVRGSSYNEQFF
DNA: TGTGCCAGCAGCCCCGTCCGCGGGAGCTCCTACAATGAGCAGTTCTTC

J: TRBJ1-3
size: few
D: .
V: TRBV6-1
length: 16
CDR3: CASKDEVRLSGNTIYF
DNA: TGTGCCAGCAAGGACGAGGTCAGGCTCTCTGGAAACACCATATATTTT

J: TRBJ2-3
size: few
D: .
V: TRBV7-2
length: 14
CDR3: CASGRRARTDTQYF
DNA: TGTGCCAGCGGGCGGAGGGCCCGCACAGATACGCAGTATTTT

J: TRBJ2-3
size: .
D: .
V: TRBV7-6
length: 15
CDR3: CASSLVRLSTDTQYF
DNA: TGTGCCAGCAGCTTAGTACGTCTTAGCACAGATACGCAGTATTTT

J: TRBJ1-1
size: many
D: .
V: TRBV5-1
length: 13
CDR3: CASSLVVNTEAFF
DNA: TGCGCCAGCAGCTTGGTCGTGAACACTGAAGCTTTCTTT

J: TRBJ1-1
size: .
D: .
V: TRBV6-5
length: 16
CDR3: CASSYSSPGADTEAFF
DNA: TGTGCCAGCAGTTACTCGAGTCCAGGGGCTGACACTGAAGCTTTCTTT

J: TRBJ2-2
size: .
D: .
V: TRBV29-1
length: 14
CDR3: CSVVGALNTGELFF
DNA: TGCAGCGTTGTAGGGGCCCTTAACACCGGGGAGCTGTTTTTT

J: TRBJ2-7
size: .
D: .
V: TRBV5-6
length: 13
CDR3: CASSLFGRYEQYF
DNA: TGTGCCAGCAGCTTGTTTGGCAGATACGAGCAGTACTTC

J: TRBJ2-1
size: few
D: .
V: TRBV5-1
length: 15
CDR3: CASSSLQGRALEQFF
DNA: TGCGCCAGCAGCTCACTACAGGGTAGAGCCTTAGAGCAGTTCTTC

J: TRBJ2-7
size: .
D: .
V: TRBV27
length: 16
CDR3: CASRAVGPRLTTKQYF
DNA: TGTGCCAGCCGTGCGGTAGGTCCCAGACTAACTACGAAGCAGTACTTC

J: TRBJ1-1
size: .
D: .
V: TRBV18
length: 15
CDR3: CASSQNTGGGTEAFF
DNA: TGTGCCAGCTCACAAAACACGGGAGGAGGCACTGAAGCTTTCTTT

J: TRBJ1-4
size: .
D: .
V: TRBV7-9
length: 14
CDR3: CASSLQGRNEKLFF
DNA: TGTGCCAGCAGCTTACAGGGAAGGAATGAAAAACTGTTTTTT